A single sample gave rise to the 15 T cell receptor beta chains below, sequenced in a study of cytomegalovirus exposure and HLA in healthy donors. PCR was performed using 60 Vbeta and 13 Jbeta primers. Clones were read by immunoSEQ multiplex PCR, and TCRdb kept only the in-frame ones, dropping some. This table holds 200,000 to 300,000 clones, around 78% found once. The specimen was PBMCs. Receptor source: a boy aged 5-17 years in good health and CMV-seronegative.

The chain joins TRBV18 to TRBJ1-2; D is perhaps TRBD1 (6 bases). Germline CDR1 KGHSH, CDR2 LQKENI. The CDR3 is 15 amino acids. Trimming took off 3 bases at V and 8 bases at J, with 19 bases between the two ends. The CDR3 region has the DNA TGTGCCAGCTCACCTAGGGGACAAAATTCTTGGGGCTACACCTTC. Protein product: CASSPRGQNSWGYTF.

This clone was observed a few times. This sequence joins TRBV29-1 and TRBJ2-5; D may be TRBD2 (5 bases). This CDR3 region has 13 residues. Trimming shortened V by 2 bases and J by 2 bases, and 9 bases separated the two germline ends. Per germline, CDR1 SQVTM and CDR2 ANQGSEA. This CDR3 reads CSVEMRAQETQYF. The DNA for the CDR3 is TGCAGCGTTGAAATGCGGGCACAAGAGACCCAGTACTTC.

The rearrangement links TRBV19 to TRBJ2-3; TRBD2 aligns across 7 bases. V lost 4 bases, J lost 0 bases, and 1 base stayed unmatched. This CDR3 is 14 amino acids long. Germline CDR1 is LNHDA and CDR2 is SQIVND (reference sequence). The CDR3 spells CASSSGGSTDTQYF. The CDR3 coding sequence is TGTGCCAGTAGTAGCGGGGGTAGCACAGATACGCAGTATTTT.

This clone was picked up one time. The gene calls are TRBV6-1 and TRBJ1-5; TRBD1 might be the D (6 bases). The germline gives CDR1 MNHNS, CDR2 SASEGT. The length of the CDR3 is 13 residues. The V and J ends lost 6 bases and 4 bases respectively, with 10 bases between them. The CDR3 here is CASRTQGNQPQHF. The CDR3 nucleotides are TGTGCCAGCAGAACGCAGGGGAATCAGCCCCAGCATTTT.

The genes are TRBV19 and TRBJ1-1; D call uncertain. This CDR3 spans 13 amino acids. Germline CDR1 and CDR2: LNHDA and SQIVND (reference sequence). Trimming took off 10 bases at V and 0 bases at J, with 12 bases between the two ends. The CDR3 DNA reads TGTGCCACCAATGGTGAGATGAACACTGAAGCTTTCTTT. This sequence encodes CATNGEMNTEAFF. Drawing the rest from reference TRBV19 and TRBJ1-1, the complete variable domain is DGGITQSPKYLFRKEGQNVTLSCEQNLNHDAMYWYRQDPGQGLRLIYYSQIVNDFQKGDIAEGYSVSREKKESFPLTVTSAQKNPTAFYLCATNGEMNTEAFFGQGTRLTVV.

This clone came up a few times. The gene calls are TRBV7-2 and TRBJ2-3; possibly TRBD1 for D (6 bases). Deletions cut 3 bases from V and 5 bases from J, with 9 bases between. Germline V gives CDR1 SGHTA, CDR2 FQGNSA. CDR3 size: 13 residues. This chain's CDR3 is CASSFRGRDTQYF. CDR3 in DNA: TGTGCCAGCAGCTTTAGGGGGAGAGATACGCAGTATTTT.

V is TRBV19 and J is TRBJ2-1, with D perhaps TRBD2 (5 bases). Germline V gene data show CDR1 as LNHDA and CDR2 as SQIVND (reference sequence). V gave up 10 bases and J gave up 7 bases, with 23 bases separating them. The CDR3 sequence is 15 residues long. CDR3 loop: CATFPGVTRGNEQFF. The CDR3 nucleotides read TGTGCCACTTTTCCCGGGGTCACCCGTGGGAATGAGCAGTTCTTC.

V gene TRBV4-1 combines with J gene TRBJ2-3; 14 positions match TRBD2. The CDR3 runs to 17 residues. CDR1 MGHRA and CDR2 YSYEKL come from the germline V gene. J was trimmed by 5 bases and V by 2 bases; bases with no gene match: 6. This CDR3 is CASSQNGTSGGIDTQYF. CDR3 nucleotides: TGCGCCAGCAGCCAAAATGGGACTAGCGGGGGCATAGATACGCAGTATTTT.

The chain has TRBV29-1 and TRBJ2-3, with 7 nucleotides matching TRBD1. With 1 base clipped from V and 14 bases from J, the junction kept 6 bases outside the gene matches. Per the germline V gene, CDR1 is SQVTM and CDR2 is ANQGSEA. The CDR3 spans 11 residues. For the CDR3, the DNA is TGCAGCGTTGAAGCCGGGACAGTGCCGTATTTT. Protein: CSVEAGTVPYF.

The rearrangement links TRBV5-6 to TRBJ2-2; 9 nucleotides agree with TRBD1. Germline lookup yields CDR1 SGHDT and CDR2 YYEEEE. The junction had 8 bases not matched to a gene; V was cut back by 4 bases and J by 7 bases. The CDR3 length is 15 residues. In nucleotides, the CDR3 is TGTGCCAGCAGCCAAGTAAGGACAGGGGACGGGGAGCTGTTTTTT. Its protein product is CASSQVRTGDGELFF.

The chain employs TRBV4-1 and TRBJ2-3, with 11 bases lining up with TRBD2. With 3 bases clipped from V and 8 bases from J, the junction kept 10 bases outside the gene matches. The germline V gene encodes CDR1 MGHRA and CDR2 YSYEKL. The CDR3 is 16 residues long. In nucleotides, the CDR3 is TGCGCCAGCAGCCAGGTCCCTAGCGGGGGGCCGGGTACGCAGTATTTT. It is translated as CASSQVPSGGPGTQYF.

V gene TRBV11-3 combines with J gene TRBJ2-5, with 11 bases lining up with TRBD2. The CDR3 consists of 16 residues. V shed 5 bases and J 4 bases; nucleotides not matched to a gene: 9. Germline CDR1 SGHNT, CDR2 YENEEA. CDR3 protein: CASSRGLAGGAETQYF. The DNA of the CDR3 is TGTGCCAGCAGCCGAGGACTAGCGGGCGGGGCAGAGACCCAGTACTTC.

The J gene is TRBJ2-7, the V gene TRBV21-1; TRBD1 is the table's D call, not checked against the DNA. TRBV21-1 is recorded as a pseudogene. The CDR3 contains 21 residues. The CDR3 nucleotides are TGTGCCAGCAGCAAAGGGAACACTCCCACACGCCGACAGGGGATCTTCTACGAGCAGTACTTC. Residues: CASSKGNTPTRRQGIFYEQYF.

V is TRBV6-4 and J is TRBJ2-2, with D tentatively TRBD1 (6 bases). With 6 bases removed from V and 7 bases from J, the gap between germline ends came to 15 bases. Per the germline V gene, CDR1 is MRHNA and CDR2 is SNTAGT. CDR3 length: 14 amino acids. The CDR3 sequence is CASRQNRVGGELFF. CDR3 DNA: TGTGCCAGCAGGCAAAACAGGGTCGGCGGGGAGCTGTTTTTT.

J is TRBJ2-7 and V is TRBV2; 13 positions agree with TRBD2. The CDR3 is made up of 13 amino acids. V trimming: 10 bases; J trimming: 5 bases; junction bases outside the gene matches: 5. Germline CDR1 and CDR2: SNHLY and FYNNEI. This CDR3 reads CATWGLAGNEQYF. The CDR3 region has the DNA TGTGCCACCTGGGGACTAGCGGGAAACGAGCAGTACTTC. Based on the CDR3 plus reference TRBV2 and TRBJ2-7, the full variable domain is EPEVTQTPSHQVTQMGQEVILRCVPISNHLYFYWYRQILGQKVEFLVSFYNNEISEKSEIFDDQFSVERPDGSNFTLKIRSTKLEDSAMYFCATWGLAGNEQYFGPGTRLTVT.